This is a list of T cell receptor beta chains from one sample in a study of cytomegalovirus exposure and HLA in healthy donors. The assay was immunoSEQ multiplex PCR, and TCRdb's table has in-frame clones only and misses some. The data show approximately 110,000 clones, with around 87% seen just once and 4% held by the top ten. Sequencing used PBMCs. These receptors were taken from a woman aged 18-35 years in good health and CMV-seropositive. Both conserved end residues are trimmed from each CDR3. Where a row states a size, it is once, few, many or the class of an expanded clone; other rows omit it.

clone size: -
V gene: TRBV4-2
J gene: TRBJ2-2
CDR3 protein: ASSLISGTGELF

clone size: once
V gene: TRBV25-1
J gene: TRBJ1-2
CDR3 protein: ASSEWRGRGGYT

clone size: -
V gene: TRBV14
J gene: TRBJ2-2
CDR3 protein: ASSQEAGLDTGELF

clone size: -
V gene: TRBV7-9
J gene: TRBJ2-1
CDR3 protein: ASSRTGEEQF

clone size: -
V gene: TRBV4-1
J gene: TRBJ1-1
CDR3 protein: ASSQSGGRITEAF

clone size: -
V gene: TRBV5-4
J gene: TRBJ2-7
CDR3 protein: ASSLEPTSVSYEQY

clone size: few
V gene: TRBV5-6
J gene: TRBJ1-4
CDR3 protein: ASSDTGAENEKLF

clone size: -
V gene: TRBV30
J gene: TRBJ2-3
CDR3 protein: AWSATGLSTDTQY

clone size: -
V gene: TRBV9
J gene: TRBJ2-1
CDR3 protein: ASSVGWAGGRNEQF

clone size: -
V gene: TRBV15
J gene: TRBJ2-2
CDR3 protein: ATSSLEIFTGELF

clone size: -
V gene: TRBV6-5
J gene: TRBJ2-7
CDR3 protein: ASGRTGTTYEQY

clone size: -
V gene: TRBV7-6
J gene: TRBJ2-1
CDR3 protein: ASSLVTGRGLNEQF

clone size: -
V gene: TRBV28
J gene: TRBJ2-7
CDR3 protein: ASSLTGGFYEQY

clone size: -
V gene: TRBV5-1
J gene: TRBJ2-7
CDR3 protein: ASSPPYDSQVEQY

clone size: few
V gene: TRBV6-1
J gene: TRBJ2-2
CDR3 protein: ASSDSLAGETGELF

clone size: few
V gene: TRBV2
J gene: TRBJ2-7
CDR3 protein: ASSNSYEQY

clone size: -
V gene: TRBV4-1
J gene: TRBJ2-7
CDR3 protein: ASSPTSGTSSYEQY

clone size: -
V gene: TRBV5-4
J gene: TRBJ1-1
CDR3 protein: AIFDRGMNTEAF

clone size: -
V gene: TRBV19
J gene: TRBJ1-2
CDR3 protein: ASSISLTATNYGYT

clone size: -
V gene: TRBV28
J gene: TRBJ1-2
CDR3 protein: ASSNVGLGAYGYT

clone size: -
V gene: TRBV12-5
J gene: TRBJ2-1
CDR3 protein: ASGFRGNRNEQF

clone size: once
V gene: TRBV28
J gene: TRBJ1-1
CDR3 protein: ASSLGGKNTEAF

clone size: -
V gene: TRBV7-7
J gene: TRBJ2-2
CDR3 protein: ASSRTSGGNTGELF

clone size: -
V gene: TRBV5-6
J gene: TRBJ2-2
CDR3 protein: ASSRTLTGGWNGELF

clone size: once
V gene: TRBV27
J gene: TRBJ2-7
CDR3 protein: ASSFRGGLYEQY

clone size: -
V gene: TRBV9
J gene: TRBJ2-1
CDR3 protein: ASSVVPSGSIFANEQF